The present TCR beta chain was sequenced within a study of shared clonotypes between healthy human individuals. Study at large: The study used three CD4 naive, three CD4 memory, two CD8 naive and one CD8 memory plate per donor.

Using immunoSEQ multiplex PCR, the repertoire was profiled, and TCRdb retains in-frame clones only, with some absent. Of roughly 1,500,000 clones detected, about 98.5% appear once; the ten largest clones hold 0.36%. The CDR3 totals 14 residues. Deletions cut 0 bases from V and 9 bases from J, with 12 bases between. CDR1 is KGHSH, CDR2 LQKENI, per germline. The receptor was derived from a man aged 25-40 years in good health. The sequenced sample consisted of naive CD4+ T cells sorted from blood. Regarding subset: CD45RA+ positively selected. The chain combines TRBV18 with TRBJ2-1, with D hard to call. CDR3 protein: CASSPPISYSEQFF. The CDR3 DNA reads TGTGCCAGCTCACCACCGATATCCTATAGTGAGCAGTTCTTC.